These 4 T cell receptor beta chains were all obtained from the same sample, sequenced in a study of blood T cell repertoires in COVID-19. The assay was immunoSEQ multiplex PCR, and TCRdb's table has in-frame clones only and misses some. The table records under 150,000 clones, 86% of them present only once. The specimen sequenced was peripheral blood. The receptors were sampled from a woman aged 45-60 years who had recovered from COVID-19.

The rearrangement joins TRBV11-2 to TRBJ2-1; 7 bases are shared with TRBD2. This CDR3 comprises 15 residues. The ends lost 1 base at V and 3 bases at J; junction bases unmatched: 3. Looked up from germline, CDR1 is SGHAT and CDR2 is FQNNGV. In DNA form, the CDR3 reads TGTGCCAGCAGCTTAGTACTAGCGAGCTACAATGAGCAGTTCTTC. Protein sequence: CASSLVLASYNEQFF.

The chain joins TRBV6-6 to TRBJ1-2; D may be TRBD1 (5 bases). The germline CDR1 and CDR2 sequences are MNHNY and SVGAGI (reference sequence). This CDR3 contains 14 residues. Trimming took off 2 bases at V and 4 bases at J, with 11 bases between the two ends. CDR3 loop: CASSYPAGFYGYTF. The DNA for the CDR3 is TGTGCCAGCAGTTACCCCGCAGGGTTCTATGGCTACACCTTC.

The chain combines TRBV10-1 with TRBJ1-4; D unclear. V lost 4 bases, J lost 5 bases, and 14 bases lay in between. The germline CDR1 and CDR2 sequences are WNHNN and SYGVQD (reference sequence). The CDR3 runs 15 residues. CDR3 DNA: TGCGCCAGCAGTGGATTATGGGCGATCAATGAAAAACTGTTTTTT. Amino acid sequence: CASSGLWAINEKLFF.

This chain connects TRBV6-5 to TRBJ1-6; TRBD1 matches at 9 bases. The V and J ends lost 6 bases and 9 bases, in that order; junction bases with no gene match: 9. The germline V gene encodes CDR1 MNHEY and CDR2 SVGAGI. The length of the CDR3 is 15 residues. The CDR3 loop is CASSLMGTGSSPLHF. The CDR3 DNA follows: TGTGCCAGCAGCCTAATGGGGACAGGGAGTTCACCCCTCCACTTT.